Detailed here is one TCR beta chain. This record belongs to a study of T-cell reconstitution after alpha-beta-depleted transplantation in children. Unique molecular identifiers tagged the TCRbeta library. TCRdb redid the calling of the PCR reads with MiXCR, one entry per CDR3 protein. The sample holds a few hundred thousand distinct CDR3 sequences, about 17% seen once. Sample: PBMCs from the stem cell graft donor, taken from the stem cell graft. This clonotype originated in a human donor who donated a stem cell graft to a child with acute lymphoblastic leukemia.

The CDR3 bases are TGCAGTGCACAGAAACAGGGAACTAGCGGGAGGGCCCGAAGAGAGCAGTACTTC. Encoded protein: CSAQKQGTSGRARREQYF. This sequence joins TRBV20-1 and TRBJ2-7, with 13 bases that match TRBD2. V lost 6 bases to trimming and J lost 7 bases; unmatched junction nucleotides: 21. The CDR3 runs to 18 residues. Germline CDR1 DFQATT, CDR2 SNEGSKA (reference sequence).